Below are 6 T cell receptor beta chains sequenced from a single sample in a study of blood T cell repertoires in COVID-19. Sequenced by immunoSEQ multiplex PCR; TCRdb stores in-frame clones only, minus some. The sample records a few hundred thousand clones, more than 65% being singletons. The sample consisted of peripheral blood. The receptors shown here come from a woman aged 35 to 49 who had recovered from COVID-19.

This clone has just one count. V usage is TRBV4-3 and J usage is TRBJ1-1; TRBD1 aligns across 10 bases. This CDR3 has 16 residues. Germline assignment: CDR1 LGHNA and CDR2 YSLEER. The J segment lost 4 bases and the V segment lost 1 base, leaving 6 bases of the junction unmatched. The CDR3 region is CASSQVGGQGGTEAFF. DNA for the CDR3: TGCGCCAGCAGCCAAGTCGGTGGACAGGGGGGCACTGAAGCTTTCTTT.

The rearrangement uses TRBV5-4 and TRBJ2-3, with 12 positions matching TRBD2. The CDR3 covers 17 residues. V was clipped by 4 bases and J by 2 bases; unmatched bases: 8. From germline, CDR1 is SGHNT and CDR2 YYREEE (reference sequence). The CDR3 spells CASSKILAGGPTDTQYF. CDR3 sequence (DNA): TGTGCCAGCAGCAAGATACTAGCGGGGGGACCCACAGATACGCAGTATTTT.

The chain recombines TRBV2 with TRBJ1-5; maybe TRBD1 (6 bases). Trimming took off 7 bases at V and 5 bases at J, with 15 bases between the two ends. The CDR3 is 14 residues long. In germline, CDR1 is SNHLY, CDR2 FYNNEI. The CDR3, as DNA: TGTGCCAGCAATTCTCAGGGGTATCATCAGCCCCAGCATTTT. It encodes CASNSQGYHQPQHF.

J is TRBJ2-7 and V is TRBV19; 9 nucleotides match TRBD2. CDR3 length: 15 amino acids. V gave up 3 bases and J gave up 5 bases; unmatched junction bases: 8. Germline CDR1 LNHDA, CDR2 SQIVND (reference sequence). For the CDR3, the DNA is TGTGCCAGTAGTATCGGGCTAGCGGGGTCGGACGAGCAGTACTTC. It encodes CASSIGLAGSDEQYF.

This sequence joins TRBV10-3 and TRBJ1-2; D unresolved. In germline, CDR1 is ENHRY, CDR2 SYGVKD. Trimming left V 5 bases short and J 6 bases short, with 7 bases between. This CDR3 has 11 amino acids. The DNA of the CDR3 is TGTGCCATCAGTTGGAGTGATGGCTACACCTTC. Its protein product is CAISWSDGYTF.

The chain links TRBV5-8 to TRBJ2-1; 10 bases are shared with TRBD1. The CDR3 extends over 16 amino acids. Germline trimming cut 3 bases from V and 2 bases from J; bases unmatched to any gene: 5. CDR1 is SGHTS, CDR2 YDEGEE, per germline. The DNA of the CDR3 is TGTGCCAGCAGCTCGACCGGGACAGGGGCCTACAATGAGCAGTTCTTC. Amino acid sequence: CASSSTGTGAYNEQFF.